This entry lists 6 T cell receptor beta chains sequenced from one sample in a study of blood T cells in healthy people across ages. Together with a sample-barcoded 5' primer, a J-beta primer mix was included in a second PCR lasting about 6 to 11 cycles. TCRdb used MiXCR to reprocess the 5' RACE reads, holding one entry per CDR3 protein. This sample has fewer than 2 million distinct CDR3 sequences, with about two fifths found just once. The sequenced material came from blood. The receptors were gathered from a human donor in good health.

The chain has TRBV21-1 and TRBJ1-6. TRBV21-1 is a pseudogene. The CDR3 contains 15 residues. Here the CDR3 reads CATAVWSSYNSPLHF. Here the CDR3 DNA reads TGTGCCACCGCGGTGTGGAGCTCCTATAATTCACCCCTCCACTTT.

The gene calls are TRBV7-2 and TRBJ2-6; D is ambiguous. The CDR3 has 15 amino acids. V lost 3 bases and J 3 bases, leaving 9 bases between the germline ends. Per the germline V gene, CDR1 is SGHTA and CDR2 is FQGNSA. The CDR3 reads CASSLPPLGANVLTF. The CDR3 DNA reads as TGTGCCAGCAGCTTGCCGCCTCTTGGGGCCAACGTCCTGACTTTC.

This clonotype was picked up one time. The V and J genes are TRBV7-2 and TRBJ1-1, with TRBD1 as a possible D gene (6 bases). The germline V gene encodes CDR1 SGHTA and CDR2 FQGNSA. The CDR3 length is 15 residues. V was trimmed by 5 bases and J by 2 bases, leaving 15 bases between them. This CDR3 reads CASSTGDIPNTEAFF. The CDR3 DNA sequence: TGTGCCAGCAGCACCGGGGACATCCCCAACACTGAAGCTTTCTTT.

The chain carries TRBV12-3 or TRBV12-4 and TRBJ2-1, with D maybe TRBD2 (7 bases). The CDR3 is 15 residues long. V gave up 7 bases and J gave up 3 bases, with 16 bases separating them. The CDR3 nucleotides read TGTGCCAGCAACTCCTGGGGGGGCGACTACAATGAGCAGTTCTTC. Encoded protein: CASNSWGGDYNEQFF.

Ten or more counts support this clonotype. The chain couples TRBV10-3 to TRBJ2-4; 9 bases agree with TRBD1. This CDR3 is built from 19 residues. CDR1 and CDR2 from the germline V gene are ENHRY and SYGVKD. The junction had 10 bases not matched to a gene; V was cut back by 0 bases and J by 1 base. The CDR3 spells CAISESVGQGFVAKNIQYF. The CDR3 DNA is TGTGCCATCAGTGAGTCGGTGGGACAGGGCTTTGTGGCCAAAAACATTCAGTACTTC.

The V gene is TRBV28, the J gene TRBJ2-2; 7 bases line up with TRBD2. The CDR3 extends over 14 amino acids. Per the germline V gene, CDR1 is MDHEN and CDR2 is SYDVKM. The ends lost 7 bases at V and 6 bases at J; junction bases unmatched: 8. CDR3 nucleotide sequence: TGTGCCAGCACTACCCTCACTAGCGCCGGGGAGCTGTTTTTT. Protein sequence: CASTTLTSAGELFF.